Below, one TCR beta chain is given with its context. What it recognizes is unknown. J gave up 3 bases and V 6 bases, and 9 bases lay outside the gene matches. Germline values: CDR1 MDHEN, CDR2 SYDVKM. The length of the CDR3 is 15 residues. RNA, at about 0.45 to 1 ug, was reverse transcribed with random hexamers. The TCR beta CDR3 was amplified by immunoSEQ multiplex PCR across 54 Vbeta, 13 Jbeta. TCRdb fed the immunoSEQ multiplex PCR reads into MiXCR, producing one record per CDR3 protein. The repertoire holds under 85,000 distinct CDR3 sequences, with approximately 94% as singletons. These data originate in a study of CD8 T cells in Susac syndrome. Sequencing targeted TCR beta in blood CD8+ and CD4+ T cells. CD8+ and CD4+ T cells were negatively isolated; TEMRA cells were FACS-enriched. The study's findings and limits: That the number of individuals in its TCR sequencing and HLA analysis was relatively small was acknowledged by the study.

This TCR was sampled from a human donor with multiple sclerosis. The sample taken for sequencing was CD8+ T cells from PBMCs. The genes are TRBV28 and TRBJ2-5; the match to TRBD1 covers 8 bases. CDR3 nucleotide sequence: TGTGCCAGCAGGCATTTAACAGGGGGGAAAGAGACCCAGTACTTC. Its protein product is CASRHLTGGKETQYF.